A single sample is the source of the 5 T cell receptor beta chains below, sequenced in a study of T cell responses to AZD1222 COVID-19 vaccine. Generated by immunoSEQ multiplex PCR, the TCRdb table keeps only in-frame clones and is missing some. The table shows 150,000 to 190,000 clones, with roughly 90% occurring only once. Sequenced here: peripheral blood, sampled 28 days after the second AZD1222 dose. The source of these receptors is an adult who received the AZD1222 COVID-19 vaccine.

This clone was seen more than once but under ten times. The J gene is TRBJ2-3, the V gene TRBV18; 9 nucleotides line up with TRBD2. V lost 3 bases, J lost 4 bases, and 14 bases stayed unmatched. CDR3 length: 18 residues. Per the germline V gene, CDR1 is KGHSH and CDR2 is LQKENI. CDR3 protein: CASSPLPRGGARADTQYF. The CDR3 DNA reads TGTGCCAGCTCACCCCTCCCCCGCGGGGGGGCCCGGGCAGATACGCAGTATTTT. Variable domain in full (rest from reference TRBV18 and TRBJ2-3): NAGVMQNPRHLVRRRGQEARLRCSPMKGHSHVYWYRQLPEEGLKFMVYLQKENIIDESGMPKERFSAEFPKEGPSILRIQQVVRGDSAAYFCASSPLPRGGARADTQYFGPGTRLTVL.

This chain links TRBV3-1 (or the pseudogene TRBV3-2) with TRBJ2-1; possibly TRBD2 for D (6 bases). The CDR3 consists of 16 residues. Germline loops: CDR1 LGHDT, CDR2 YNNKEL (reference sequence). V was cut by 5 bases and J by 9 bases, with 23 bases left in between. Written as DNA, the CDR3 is TGTGCCAGCAGCTCCCAAGCAGGGAGGTTTTCTAGTGAGCAGTTCTTC. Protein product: CASSSQAGRFSSEQFF.

The CDR3 DNA reads TGTGCCAGCAGCCAAGAAAGGGAGGGAGGGCCACACTACACCTTC. It specifies CASSQEREGGPHYTF. The chain joins TRBV3-1 (or the pseudogene TRBV3-2) to TRBJ1-2; no clear D gene. This CDR3 has 15 amino acids. V was shortened by 0 bases and J by 10 bases, with 18 bases between the two germline ends. Germline values: CDR1 LGHDT, CDR2 YNNKEL (reference sequence).

CDR3 in amino acids: CASSGRSGNTEAFF. CDR3 bases: TGTGCCAGCAGTGGACGGTCTGGGAACACTGAAGCTTTCTTT. The chain couples TRBV2 to TRBJ1-1; D call uncertain. This CDR3 is built from 14 residues. V dropped 4 bases and J dropped 1 base, with 10 bases sitting between them. From germline, CDR1 is SNHLY and CDR2 FYNNEI.

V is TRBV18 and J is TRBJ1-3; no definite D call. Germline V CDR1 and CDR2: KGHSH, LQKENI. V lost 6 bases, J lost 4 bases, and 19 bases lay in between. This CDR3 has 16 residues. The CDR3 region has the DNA TGTGCCAGCTCCATCGCCGGGAGTCCTTGGGGAAACACCATATATTTT. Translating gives CASSIAGSPWGNTIYF.